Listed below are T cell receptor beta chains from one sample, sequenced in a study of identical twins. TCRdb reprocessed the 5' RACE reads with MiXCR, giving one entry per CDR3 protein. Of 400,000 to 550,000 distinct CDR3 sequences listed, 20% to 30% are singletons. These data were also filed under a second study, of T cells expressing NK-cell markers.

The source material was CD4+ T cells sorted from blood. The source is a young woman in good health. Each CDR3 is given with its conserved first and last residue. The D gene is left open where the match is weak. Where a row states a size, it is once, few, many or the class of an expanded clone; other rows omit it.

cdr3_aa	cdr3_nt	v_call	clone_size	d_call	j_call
CASSLSSRLLWEQYF	TGTGCCAGCAGCTTAAGTAGCCGACTCCTCTGGGAGCAGTACTTC	TRBV7-2	-	-	TRBJ2-7
CASSSYFRAYNEQFF	TGTGCCAGCAGTTCCTACTTCCGGGCCTACAATGAGCAGTTCTTC	TRBV12-3/TRBV12-4	-	-	TRBJ2-1
CASSWTDRGYTF	TGCGCCAGCAGCTGGACAGATAGAGGCTACACCTTC	TRBV5-1	-	-	TRBJ1-2
CASSPSQGRNYGYTF	TGTGCCAGCAGCCCCTCCCAGGGGAGGAACTATGGCTACACCTTC	TRBV3-1	-	-	TRBJ1-2
CAISEHREGTEAFF	TGTGCCATCAGTGAGCACCGGGAGGGCACTGAAGCTTTCTTT	TRBV10-3	few	-	TRBJ1-1
CASTPGQSRDYEQYF	TGTGCCAGCACCCCAGGGCAGAGCCGAGACTACGAGCAGTACTTC	TRBV28	few	-	TRBJ2-7
CASRLRDRDSGANVLTF	TGTGCCAGCAGGCTGCGGGACAGGGACTCTGGGGCCAACGTCCTGACTTTC	TRBV6-1	-	TRBD1	TRBJ2-6
CASSIGTGDEQYF	TGCGCCAGCAGCATCGGGACAGGGGACGAGCAGTACTTC	TRBV5-1	few	TRBD1	TRBJ2-7
CASSYSMRERRETQYF	TGTGCCAGCAGTTACTCGATGCGGGAGAGGAGAGAGACCCAGTACTTC	TRBV6-2/TRBV6-3	-	TRBD2	TRBJ2-5
CASSSPLQSNYNNEQFF	TGTGCCAGCAGCTCCCCACTGCAATCCAACTATAACAATGAGCAGTTCTTC	TRBV7-1	-	-	TRBJ2-1
CASSFGRENGYTF	TGTGCCAGCAGTTTTGGCAGGGAGAATGGCTACACCTTC	TRBV6-5	few	-	TRBJ1-2
CAWRGQGNTEAFF	TGTGCCTGGAGAGGACAGGGAAACACTGAAGCTTTCTTT	TRBV30	once	TRBD1	TRBJ1-1
CASSYPGTSGRGVNEQFF	TGTGCCAGCAGTTACCCCGGGACTAGCGGGAGAGGTGTCAATGAGCAGTTCTTC	TRBV6-5	-	TRBD2	TRBJ2-1
CASSPQLAGELFF	TGTGCCAGCAGCCCGCAGTTAGCGGGGGAGCTGTTCTTC	TRBV7-9	-	TRBD2	TRBJ2-1
CASSLFASGGTDTQYF	TGTGCCAGCAGTTTATTTGCCAGCGGGGGCACAGATACGCAGTATTTT	TRBV12-3/TRBV12-4	-	TRBD2	TRBJ2-3
CASSFTFPSTDTQYF	TGTGCCAGCAGCTTCACCTTTCCTAGCACAGATACGCAGTATTTT	TRBV7-9	many	-	TRBJ2-3
CASSRAGPGTDTQYF	TGTGCCAGCAGTCGGGCGGGACCCGGCACAGATACGCAGTATTTT	TRBV12-3/TRBV12-4	-	-	TRBJ2-3
CASSPGLINEQFF	TGTGCCAGCAGCCCTGGACTGATAAATGAGCAGTTCTTC	TRBV11-3	few	-	TRBJ2-1
CAWSVPGLDYGYTF	TGTGCCTGGAGTGTCCCAGGGCTGGACTATGGCTACACCTTC	TRBV30	-	-	TRBJ1-2
CASSYSEGKVSPLHF	TGTGCCAGCAGTTACTCTGAGGGGAAGGTTTCACCCCTCCACTTT	TRBV6-5	-	-	TRBJ1-6
CSAALAGALYEQYF	TGCAGTGCCGCACTAGCGGGGGCCCTCTACGAGCAGTACTTC	TRBV20-1	-	TRBD2	TRBJ2-7
CASSVDGLTQYF	TGTGCCAGCAGCGTAGACGGACTTACGCAGTATTTT	TRBV9	-	-	TRBJ2-3
CASSVEGLRTGELFF	TGTGCCAGCAGTGTGGAGGGGCTAAGGACCGGGGAGCTGTTTTTT	TRBV2	-	-	TRBJ2-2
CASRRALGDTEAFF	TGTGCCAGCAGGCGGGCCCTCGGGGACACTGAAGCTTTCTTT	TRBV5-4	few	-	TRBJ1-1
CASSPGLAGGRITGELFF	TGTGCCAGCTCACCCGGACTAGCGGGGGGGCGAATCACCGGGGAGCTGTTTTTT	TRBV18	-	TRBD2	TRBJ2-2
CASSFGLSGANVLTF	TGTGCCAGCAGTTTTGGCCTCTCTGGGGCCAACGTCCTGACTTTC	TRBV27	few	-	TRBJ2-6